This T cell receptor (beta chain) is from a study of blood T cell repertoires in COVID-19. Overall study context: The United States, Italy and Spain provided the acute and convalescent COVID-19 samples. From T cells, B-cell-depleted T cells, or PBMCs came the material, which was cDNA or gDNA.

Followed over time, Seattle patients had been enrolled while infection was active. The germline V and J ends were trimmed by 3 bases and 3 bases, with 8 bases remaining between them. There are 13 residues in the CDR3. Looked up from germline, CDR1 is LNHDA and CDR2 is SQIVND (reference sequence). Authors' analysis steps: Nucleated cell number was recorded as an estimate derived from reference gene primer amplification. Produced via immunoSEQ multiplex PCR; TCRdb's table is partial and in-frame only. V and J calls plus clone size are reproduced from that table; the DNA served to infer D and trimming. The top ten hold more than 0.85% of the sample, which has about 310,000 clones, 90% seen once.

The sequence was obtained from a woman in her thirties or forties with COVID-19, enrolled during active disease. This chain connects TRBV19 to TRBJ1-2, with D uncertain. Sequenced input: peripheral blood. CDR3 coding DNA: TGTGCCAGTAGTATGGGCCGACACTATGGCTACACCTTC. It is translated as CASSMGRHYGYTF.